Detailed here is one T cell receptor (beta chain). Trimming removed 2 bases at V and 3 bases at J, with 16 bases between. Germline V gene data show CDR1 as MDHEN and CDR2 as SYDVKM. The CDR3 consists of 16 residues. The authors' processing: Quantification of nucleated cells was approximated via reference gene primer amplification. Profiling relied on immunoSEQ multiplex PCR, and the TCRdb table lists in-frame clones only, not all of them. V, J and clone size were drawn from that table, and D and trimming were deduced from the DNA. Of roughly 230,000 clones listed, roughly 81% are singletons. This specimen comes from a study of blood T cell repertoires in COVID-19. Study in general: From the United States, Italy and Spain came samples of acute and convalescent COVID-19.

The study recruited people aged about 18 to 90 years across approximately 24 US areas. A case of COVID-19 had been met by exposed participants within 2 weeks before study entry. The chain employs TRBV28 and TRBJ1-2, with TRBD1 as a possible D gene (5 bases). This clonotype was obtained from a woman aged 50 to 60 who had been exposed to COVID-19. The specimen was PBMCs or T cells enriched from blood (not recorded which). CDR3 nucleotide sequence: TGTGCCAGCAGTTTAAGTCAGGGAGGGGATTACTATGGCTACACCTTC. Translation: CASSLSQGGDYYGYTF.